This T cell receptor beta chain is drawn from a study of T cells in Graves' hyperthyroidism and ophthalmopathy. There were TCR beta CDR3 regions amplified from RNA transcripts. HTBI primers were used for first-round RT-PCR of the TCR CDR3. Each CDR3 protein gets one entry after TCRdb re-called the multiplex PCR reads with MiXCR. The table includes about 350,000 distinct CDR3 sequences, about 19% detected once. On this clonotype: As yet, its antigen is unknown.

The V end lost 3 bases, the J end lost 6 bases, and 9 bases lay between the germline ends. This CDR3 is 14 amino acids long. CDR1 is LNHDA, CDR2 SQIVND, per germline (reference sequence). The PBMCs studied were ones that came from about 10 ml fresh peripheral blood. Findings and caveats of the study: The model's output predicted ophthalmopathy at a median of about 5.9 months prior to onset. Also found in blood were most expanded thyroid clonotypes above 0.001.

V gene TRBV19 combines with J gene TRBJ1-6; perhaps TRBD1 as D (5 bases). Input material: blood. The TCR was taken from a woman aged 18-35 years with Graves' hyperthyroidism. The CDR3 is CASSMGPGNSPLHF. As DNA, the CDR3 is TGTGCCAGTAGTATGGGGCCAGGTAATTCACCCCTCCACTTT.